Below, one T cell receptor (beta chain) is given with its context. The target antigen is unknown. The sample comes from a study of T cells in localized non-small cell lung cancer. Notes on the study in general: The study found T cell clonality highest in uninvolved adjacent lung, above tumor.

This CDR3 spans 14 amino acids. Germline V gene data show CDR1 as SGHNT and CDR2 as YENEEA. Trimming took 5 bases from V and 8 from J; bases not matched to a gene: 8. Profiled with immunoSEQ multiplex PCR; TCRdb holds only in-frame clones, not every one. The table has 6,000 or so clones, approximately 24% seen once. V usage is TRBV11-3 and J usage is TRBJ2-1; 8 nucleotides align to TRBD1. The sequence came from a female donor of 60 years or more with stage I lung adenocarcinoma. The sequences come from lung tumor tissue, collected before any cancer treatment. This CDR3 reads CASSPGQGVHEQFF. CDR3 coding DNA: TGTGCCAGCAGCCCCGGACAGGGAGTGCATGAGCAGTTCTTC.